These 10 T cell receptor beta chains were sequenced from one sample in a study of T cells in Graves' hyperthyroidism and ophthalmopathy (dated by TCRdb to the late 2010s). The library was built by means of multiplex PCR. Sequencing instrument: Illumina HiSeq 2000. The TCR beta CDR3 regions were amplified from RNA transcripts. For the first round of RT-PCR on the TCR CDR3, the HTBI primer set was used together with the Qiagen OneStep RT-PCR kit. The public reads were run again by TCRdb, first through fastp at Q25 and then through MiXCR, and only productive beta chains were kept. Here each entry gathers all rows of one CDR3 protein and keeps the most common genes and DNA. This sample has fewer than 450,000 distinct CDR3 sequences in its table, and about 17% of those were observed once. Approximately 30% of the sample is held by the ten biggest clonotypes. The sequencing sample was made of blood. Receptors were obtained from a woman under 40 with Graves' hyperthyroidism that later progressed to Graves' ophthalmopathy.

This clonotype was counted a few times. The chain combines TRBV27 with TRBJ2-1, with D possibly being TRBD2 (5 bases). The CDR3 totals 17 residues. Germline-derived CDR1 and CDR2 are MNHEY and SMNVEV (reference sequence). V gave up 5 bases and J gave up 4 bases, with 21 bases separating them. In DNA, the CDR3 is TGTGCCAGCAGTCCGCAAGGACTGGACTTACTATACAATGAGCAGTTCTTC. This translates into CASSPQGLDLLYNEQFF.

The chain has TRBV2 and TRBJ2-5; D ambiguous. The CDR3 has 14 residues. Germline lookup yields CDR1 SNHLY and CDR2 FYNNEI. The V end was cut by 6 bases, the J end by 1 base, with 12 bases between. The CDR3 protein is CASSVEVPQETQYF. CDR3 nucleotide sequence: TGTGCCAGCAGCGTAGAGGTCCCCCAAGAGACCCAGTACTTC.

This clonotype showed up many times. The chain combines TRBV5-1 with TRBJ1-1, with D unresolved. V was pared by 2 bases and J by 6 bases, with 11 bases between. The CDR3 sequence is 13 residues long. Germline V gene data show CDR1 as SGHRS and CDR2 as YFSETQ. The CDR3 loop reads CASSFTDLAEAFF. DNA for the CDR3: TGCGCCAGCAGCTTCACAGATTTGGCTGAAGCTTTCTTT.

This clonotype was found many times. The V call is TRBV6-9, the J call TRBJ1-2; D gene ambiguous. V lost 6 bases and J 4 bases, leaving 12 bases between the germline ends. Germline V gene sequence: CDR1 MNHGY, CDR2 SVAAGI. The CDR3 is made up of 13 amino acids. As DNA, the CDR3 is TGTGCCAGCAGGGTCGCCGCGGGCTATGGCTACACCTTC. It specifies CASRVAAGYGYTF.

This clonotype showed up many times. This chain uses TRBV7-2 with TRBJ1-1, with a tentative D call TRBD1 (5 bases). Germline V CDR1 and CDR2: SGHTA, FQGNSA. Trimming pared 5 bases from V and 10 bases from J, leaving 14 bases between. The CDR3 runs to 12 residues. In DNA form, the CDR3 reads TGTGCCAGCAGCCCGACAGTCCCAGTAGCTTTCTTT. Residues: CASSPTVPVAFF.

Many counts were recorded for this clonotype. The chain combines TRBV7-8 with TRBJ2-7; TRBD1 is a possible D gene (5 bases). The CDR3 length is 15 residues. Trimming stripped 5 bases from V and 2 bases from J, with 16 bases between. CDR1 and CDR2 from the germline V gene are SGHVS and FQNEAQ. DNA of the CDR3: TGTGCCAGCAGCGCACGACAGAAAATTACCTACGAGCAGTACTTC. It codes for CASSARQKITYEQYF. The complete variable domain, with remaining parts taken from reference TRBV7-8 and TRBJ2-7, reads GAGVSQSPRYKVAKRGQDVALRCDPISGHVSLFWYQQALGQGPEFLTYFQNEAQLDKSGLPSDRFFAERPEGSVSTLKIQRTQQEDSAVYLCASSARQKITYEQYFGPGTRLTVT.

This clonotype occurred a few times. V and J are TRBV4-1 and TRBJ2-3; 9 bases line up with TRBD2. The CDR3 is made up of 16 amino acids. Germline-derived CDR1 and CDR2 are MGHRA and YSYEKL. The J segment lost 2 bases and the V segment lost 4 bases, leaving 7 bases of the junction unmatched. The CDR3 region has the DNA TGCGCCAGCAGCCCTTGGGGCGGGGGGGCCACAGATACGCAGTATTTT. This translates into CASSPWGGGATDTQYF.

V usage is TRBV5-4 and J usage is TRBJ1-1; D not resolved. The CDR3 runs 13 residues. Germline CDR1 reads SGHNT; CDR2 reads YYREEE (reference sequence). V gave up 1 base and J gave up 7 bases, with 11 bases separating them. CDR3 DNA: TGTGCCAGCAGCTTGTTAACGGACGGTGAAGCTTTCTTT. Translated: CASSLLTDGEAFF.

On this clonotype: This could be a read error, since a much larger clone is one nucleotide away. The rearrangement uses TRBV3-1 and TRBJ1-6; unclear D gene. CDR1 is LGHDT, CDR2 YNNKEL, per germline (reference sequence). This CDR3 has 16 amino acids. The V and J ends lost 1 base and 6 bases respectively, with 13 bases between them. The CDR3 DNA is TGTGCCAGCAGCCAAGGAGGCAGGCCAGCTAATTCACCCCTCCACTTT. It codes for CASSQGGRPANSPLHF.

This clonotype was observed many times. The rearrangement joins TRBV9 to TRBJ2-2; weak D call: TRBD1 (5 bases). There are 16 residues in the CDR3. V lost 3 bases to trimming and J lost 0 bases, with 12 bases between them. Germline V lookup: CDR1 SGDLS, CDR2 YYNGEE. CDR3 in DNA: TGTGCCAGCAGCGCACGACAGCACGCGAACACCGGGGAGCTGTTTTTT. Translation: CASSARQHANTGELFF.